The 13 T cell receptor beta chains listed next were all sequenced from one sample in a study of brain T cells in children with intractable seizures (dated by TCRdb to about 2021). What the time point label conveys for this sample: resected brain tissue, or blood drawn just prior to surgery. Surgery cases with the highest brain T cell transcript signatures were selected for TCR beta chain sequencing of brain tissue and, where available, blood. Library preparation was by the immunoSEQ multiplex PCR assay. Entries here come from immuneACCESS through TCRdb and include only in-frame sequences with V and J called. Some clones fail to appear in such tables; in the studies checked, an unresolved V gene covers under half of the shortfall, and the cause of the remainder is unknown. The sample yields about 1,800 clones; almost 80% were counted once. Together, the top ten hold less than 25% of the sample. Sequencing used resected brain tissue, obtained at surgery. The source of these receptors is a girl aged 2-9 years with tuberous sclerosis and intractable seizures.

The V call is TRBV4-2, the J call TRBJ2-2; D is unresolved. CDR1 and CDR2 (germline): LGHNA, YNFKEQ. This CDR3 has 14 residues. The germline V and J ends were trimmed by 6 bases and 6 bases, with 14 bases remaining between them. This CDR3 reads CASRGVGKAGELFF. CDR3 nucleotides: TGTGCCAGCAGAGGTGTGGGTAAGGCCGGGGAGCTGTTTTTT.

The chain employs TRBV11-3 and TRBJ2-1; TRBD1 matches at 10 bases. Unmatched junction bases numbered 3, after V lost 4 bases and J lost 6 bases. This CDR3 spans 14 amino acids. Germline CDR1 and CDR2: SGHNT and YENEEA. This CDR3 is CASSSWDRGNEQFF. Here the CDR3 DNA reads TGTGCCAGCAGCTCGTGGGACAGGGGCAATGAGCAGTTCTTC.

This chain connects TRBV6-6 to TRBJ1-5, with D perhaps TRBD1 (5 bases). The V end lost 7 bases, the J end lost 15 bases, and 22 bases lay between the germline ends. CDR1 is MNHNY and CDR2 is SVGAGI in the germline V gene (reference sequence). The CDR3 totals 13 residues. The CDR3 sequence is CASTKGAVLSLHF. DNA for the CDR3: TGTGCCAGCACTAAAGGGGCGGTTTTATCGTTGCATTTT.

This clone is termed large (0.1 to 1%). The V gene is TRBV30, the J gene TRBJ1-1; maybe TRBD1 (5 bases). Germline V lookup: CDR1 GTSNPN, CDR2 SVGIG (reference sequence). The V and J ends lost 3 bases and 2 bases respectively, with 13 bases between them. This CDR3 is built from 14 residues. CDR3: CAWSRGTPNTEAFF. CDR3 bases: TGTGCCTGGAGCCGGGGCACCCCAAACACTGAAGCTTTCTTT.

The J gene is TRBJ2-3, the V gene TRBV4-2; 10 nucleotides match TRBD2. The junction had 0 bases not matched to a gene; V was cut back by 0 bases and J by 0 bases. Germline V lookup: CDR1 LGHNA, CDR2 YNFKEQ. There are 16 residues in the CDR3. The CDR3 reads CASSQDSGGSTDTQYF. The CDR3 DNA reads as TGTGCCAGCAGCCAAGATAGCGGGGGGAGCACAGATACGCAGTATTTT.

Points on this clone: At the DNA level, this CDR3 is encoded by other sequences in the same sample as well. The chain is built from TRBV7-3 and TRBJ2-2; D gene ambiguous. CDR1 and CDR2 (germline): SGHTA, FQGTGA. The CDR3 totals 15 residues. V shed 0 bases and J shed 5 bases, with 10 bases lying between them. Here the CDR3 reads CASSLTPSNTGELFF. The CDR3 region has the DNA TGTGCCAGCAGCTTAACGCCCAGTAATACCGGGGAGCTGTTTTTT.

This clone was seen a handful of times. This sequence joins TRBV19 and TRBJ2-1, with TRBD2 identical over 9 bases. V lost 2 bases and J lost 6; bases outside the gene matches: 2. The CDR3 contains 14 residues. Germline V lookup: CDR1 LNHDA, CDR2 SQIVND (reference sequence). CDR3 region: CASSISSGGNEQFF. CDR3 nucleotide sequence: TGTGCCAGTAGTATAAGTAGCGGGGGCAATGAGCAGTTCTTC.

V is TRBV7-3 and J is TRBJ2-2, with unresolved D. This CDR3 comprises 12 residues. CDR1 is SGHTA and CDR2 is FQGTGA in the germline V gene. The V and J ends lost 3 bases and 7 bases respectively, with 6 bases between them. CDR3 in DNA: TGTGCCAGCAGCTTGACCCTCGGGGAGCTGTTTTTT. It translates to CASSLTLGELFF.

This chain's CDR3 is CAWRWGTQETQYF. The CDR3 bases are TGTGCCTGGAGGTGGGGGACACAAGAGACCCAGTACTTC. This chain uses TRBV30 with TRBJ2-5; D possibly corresponds to TRBD1 (6 bases). Germline CDR1 GTSNPN, CDR2 SVGIG (reference sequence). The CDR3 consists of 13 residues. V gave up 3 bases and J gave up 2 bases, with 10 bases separating them.

The V gene is TRBV6-5, the J gene TRBJ1-2, with D perhaps matching TRBD1 (5 bases). V was pared by 0 bases and J by 4 bases, with 9 bases between. Germline V gene data show CDR1 as MNHEY and CDR2 as SVGAGI. CDR3 length: 14 amino acids. CDR3 nucleotides: TGTGCCAGCAGTTACTCCGGGGGTATCTATGGCTACACCTTC. It yields the protein CASSYSGGIYGYTF.

The chain recombines TRBV27 with TRBJ1-6; no clear D gene. The CDR3 loop spans 14 amino acids. Germline assignment: CDR1 MNHEY and CDR2 SMNVEV (reference sequence). V was pared by 8 bases and J by 0 bases, with 8 bases between. Written as DNA, the CDR3 is TGTGCCAGCGGGTTGAGCTCCTATAATTCACCCCTCCACTTT. Its translation is CASGLSSYNSPLHF.

The chain joins TRBV5-4 to TRBJ2-4; the match to TRBD1 covers 9 bases. Germline V gives CDR1 SGHNT, CDR2 YYREEE (reference sequence). The CDR3 has 16 amino acids. Losses at the gene ends were 4 bases for V and 4 bases for J; bases not matched to a gene: 9. The CDR3, as DNA: TGTGCCAGCAGCGAGGTGGGGACAGGGAGGAAAAACATTCAGTACTTC. The encoded protein is CASSEVGTGRKNIQYF.

The J gene is TRBJ2-3, the V gene TRBV6-2 or TRBV6-3, with 11 bases aligning to TRBD2. The length of the CDR3 is 15 residues. The trim removed 3 bases at V and 6 bases at J, leaving 5 bases unmatched. Germline CDR1 MNHEY, CDR2 SVGEGT. CDR3 loop: CASSYSGGGMDTQYF. CDR3 coding DNA: TGTGCCAGCAGTTATAGCGGGGGGGGCATGGATACGCAGTATTTT.